Listed here is a single TCR beta chain. CDR1 SGHVS and CDR2 FQNEAQ come from the germline V gene. The CDR3 totals 14 residues. The V end lost 2 bases, the J end lost 6 bases, and 13 bases lay between the germline ends. This specimen belongs to a study of blood T cell repertoires in COVID-19. Study-level information: The origin of the acute and convalescent COVID-19 samples was the United States, Italy and Spain. From T cells, B-cell-depleted T cells, or PBMCs came the material, which was cDNA or gDNA.

Enrollees, about 18 to 89 years old, lived in 24 US areas. Donors in Cohort 3 counted as recovered after two negative PCRs, clearance, or symptom resolution. This table comes from immunoSEQ multiplex PCR, and its TCRdb copy is limited to in-frame clones, with some not included. Found here are hundreds of thousands of clones, 84% of them singletons; the top ten hold about 6.6%. This receptor was identified in a woman in her 40s who had recovered from COVID-19. The specimen sequenced was PBMCs or T cells enriched from blood (not recorded which). The chain links TRBV7-8 to TRBJ1-2; D is unclear. The DNA for the CDR3 is TGTGCCAGCAGCTTACCCGGGGTACGCGATGGCTACACCTTC. Protein sequence: CASSLPGVRDGYTF.